These 27 T cell receptor beta chains came from one sample sequenced in a study of T-cell reconstitution after alpha-beta-depleted transplantation in children. TCRbeta library construction was performed incorporating unique molecular identifiers. Using its own MiXCR run on the PCR reads, TCRdb lists one record per CDR3 protein. Of 550,000 to 800,000 distinct CDR3 sequences in the sample, less than 15% were seen once. The specimen comprised PBMCs, sampled before TCRalphabeta/CD19-depleted stem cell transplant. The receptors here all came from a girl aged 2 to 9 with congenital amegakaryocytic thrombocytopenia, due to receive a stem cell transplant.

In this sample, this clonotype turned up many times. The genes are TRBV12-3 or TRBV12-4 and TRBJ2-3; 7 bases fit TRBD2. Unmatched junction bases numbered 13, after V lost 3 bases and J lost 4 bases. The CDR3 runs 17 residues. The CDR3 loop is CASSFPQAGETADTQYF. CDR3 DNA sequence: TGTGCCAGCAGTTTTCCCCAGGCGGGAGAGACGGCAGATACGCAGTATTTT.

The V call is TRBV5-1, the J call TRBJ2-5, with no clear D. This CDR3 is 13 amino acids long. The germline V and J ends were trimmed by 4 bases and 5 bases, with 12 bases remaining between them. Germline V lookup: CDR1 SGHRS, CDR2 YFSETQ. CDR3 sequence reads: CASSPMTLETQYF. The CDR3 DNA sequence: TGCGCCAGCAGCCCGATGACTCTGGAGACCCAGTACTTC. The whole variable domain, remainder taken from reference TRBV5-1 and TRBJ2-5, is KAGVTQTPRYLIKTRGQQVTLSCSPISGHRSVSWYQQTPGQGLQFLFEYFSETQRNKGNFPGRFSGRQFSNSRSEMNVSTLELGDSALYLCASSPMTLETQYFGPGTRLLVL.

In this sample, this clonotype turned up many times. J is TRBJ1-6 and V is TRBV7-8; tentative D call: TRBD1 (5 bases). Per germline, CDR1 SGHVS and CDR2 FQNEAQ. The V gene lost 3 bases and the J gene lost 7 bases, with 13 bases spanning the gap. The CDR3 runs 15 residues. CDR3 nucleotide sequence: TGTGCCAGCAGCTTGAACAGGACTCCAAATTCACCCCTCCACTTT. Protein: CASSLNRTPNSPLHF.

This clonotype has a count of ten or more. The chain couples TRBV15 to TRBJ2-3; the D is unclear. The V and J ends lost 1 base and 3 bases respectively, with 11 bases between them. Germline V gene data show CDR1 as LNHNV and CDR2 as YYDKDF (reference sequence). The CDR3 extends over 15 amino acids. The CDR3 spells CATSRGRGLTDTQYF. The CDR3 bases are TGTGCCACCAGCAGAGGTCGTGGGCTTACAGATACGCAGTATTTT. Looking up the rest from reference TRBV15 and TRBJ2-3 gives the full variable domain: DAMVIQNPRYQVTQFGKPVTLSCSQTLNHNVMYWYQQKSSQAPKLLFHYYDKDFNNEADTPDNFQSRRPNTSFCFLDIRSPGLGDTAMYLCATSRGRGLTDTQYFGPGTRLTVL.

The chain links TRBV14 to TRBJ2-7; 7 nucleotides align to TRBD1. V was clipped by 4 bases and J by 0 bases; unmatched bases: 6. The CDR3 has 15 amino acids. CDR1 is SGHDN and CDR2 is FVKESK in the germline V gene. CDR3 protein: CASSPKQGYSYEQYF. The CDR3 DNA reads as TGTGCCAGCAGCCCAAAACAGGGGTACTCCTACGAGCAGTACTTC.

This clonotype was seen many times. V and J are TRBV5-1 and TRBJ2-1; 13 nucleotides align to TRBD2. This CDR3 has 17 amino acids. J gave up 6 bases and V 3 bases, and 9 bases lay outside the gene matches. CDR1 SGHRS and CDR2 YFSETQ come from the germline V gene. CDR3 nucleotides: TGCGCCAGCAGCTCAACTGGGACTAGCGGGATCGGCAATGAGCAGTTCTTC. Translation: CASSSTGTSGIGNEQFF. The full variable domain, with the rest looked up from reference TRBV5-1 and TRBJ2-1, is KAGVTQTPRYLIKTRGQQVTLSCSPISGHRSVSWYQQTPGQGLQFLFEYFSETQRNKGNFPGRFSGRQFSNSRSEMNVSTLELGDSALYLCASSSTGTSGIGNEQFFGPGTRLTVL.

This clonotype was detected ten times or more. The chain combines TRBV20-1 with TRBJ2-1; tentatively, D is TRBD1 or TRBD2 (5 bases each). The CDR3 covers 16 residues. CDR1 and CDR2 from the germline V gene are DFQATT and SNEGSKA (reference sequence). Trimming stripped 7 bases from V and 6 bases from J, with 25 bases between. In DNA form, the CDR3 reads TGCAGTGTCGAGAGGGTTTGGGGGAGTCTAGGCAATGAGCAGTTCTTC. Translating it yields CSVERVWGSLGNEQFF.

A note on this clonotype: This may be a read error: a much more frequent sequence differs by one nucleotide. V is TRBV5-1 and J is TRBJ2-3, with TRBD2 identical over 9 bases. From germline, CDR1 is SGHRS and CDR2 YFSETQ. This CDR3 region has 14 residues. The CDR3 sequence is CASILSSGTSTQYF. CDR3 in DNA: TGCGCCAGCATCTTGTCTAGCGGGACCAGTACGCAGTATTTT.

This clonotype was observed a handful of times. The DNA of the CDR3 is TGCGCCAGCAGACAGACTAGCGGTTCGCACAATGAGCAGTTCTTC. It encodes CASRQTSGSHNEQFF. J is TRBJ2-1 and V is TRBV5-1, with 9 bases lining up with TRBD2. This CDR3 comprises 15 residues. Germline-derived CDR1 and CDR2 are SGHRS and YFSETQ. V lost 5 bases to trimming and J lost 5 bases; unmatched junction nucleotides: 8.

The J gene is TRBJ2-1, the V gene TRBV12-3 or TRBV12-4; 16 positions match TRBD2. The ends lost 4 bases at V and 9 bases at J; junction bases unmatched: 12. This CDR3 contains 18 residues. CDR3 in DNA: TGTGCCAGCAGTTCCACCCCGGGACTAGCGGGAGGGCTAGGTGAGCAGTTCTTC. This encodes CASSSTPGLAGGLGEQFF.

The V call is TRBV20-1, the J call TRBJ2-4; D is possibly TRBD1 or TRBD2 (5 bases each). Germline V gene lookup returns CDR1 DFQATT and CDR2 SNEGSKA (reference sequence). CDR3 size: 18 residues. Deletions cut 3 bases from V and 0 bases from J, with 21 bases between. CDR3 amino acids: CSASRPLGGGLAKNIQYF. The CDR3 nucleotides read TGCAGTGCTAGTCGCCCCCTCGGTGGGGGTCTAGCCAAAAACATTCAGTACTTC.

This clonotype was detected ten times or more. The V call is TRBV9, the J call TRBJ2-5; 7 nucleotides match TRBD1. Unmatched junction bases numbered 5, after V lost 3 bases and J lost 0 bases. CDR3 length equals 15 residues. CDR1 and CDR2 (germline): SGDLS, YYNGEE. The CDR3 nucleotides read TGTGCCAGCAGCGGATGGACAGGAAACCAAGAGACCCAGTACTTC. Translating it yields CASSGWTGNQETQYF.

This clonotype was seen at least ten times. V gene TRBV20-1 combines with J gene TRBJ2-3, with D possibly being TRBD1 (6 bases). The CDR3 has 14 residues. Trimming stripped 5 bases from V and 3 bases from J, with 15 bases between. The germline gives CDR1 DFQATT, CDR2 SNEGSKA (reference sequence). The CDR3 DNA sequence: TGCAGTGCTTCTCCGGGACAAGTGACAGATACGCAGTATTTT. Amino acid sequence: CSASPGQVTDTQYF.

This clonotype was counted many times. The chain has TRBV20-1 and TRBJ2-1, with unresolved D. The CDR3 sequence is 14 residues long. The germline V gene has CDR1 DFQATT and CDR2 SNEGSKA (reference sequence). V was trimmed by 5 bases and J by 0 bases, leaving 11 bases between them. The CDR3 protein is CSAARQSSYNEQFF. The CDR3 nucleotides are TGCAGTGCTGCCCGGCAGAGCTCCTACAATGAGCAGTTCTTC.

This clonotype was counted a few times. The chain links TRBV3-1 to TRBJ2-7; D not resolved. The CDR3 contains 17 residues. Trimming removed 2 bases at V and 0 bases at J, with 17 bases between. Per the germline V gene, CDR1 is LGHDT and CDR2 is YNNKEL (reference sequence). CDR3 nucleotide sequence: TGTGCCAGCAGCCAATTGATGGGCCGCTCTGACTCCTACGAGCAGTACTTC. Its translation: CASSQLMGRSDSYEQYF.

Ten or more counts support this clonotype. This chain links TRBV5-1 with TRBJ1-5; 8 bases match TRBD1. J was trimmed by 9 bases and V by 4 bases; bases with no gene match: 9. CDR1 SGHRS and CDR2 YFSETQ come from the germline V gene. This CDR3 has 14 amino acids. This CDR3 reads CASSPRQGLGPQHF. The CDR3 coding sequence is TGCGCCAGCAGCCCCAGACAGGGGTTGGGGCCCCAGCATTTT.

This clonotype came up many times. The chain recombines TRBV12-3 or TRBV12-4 with TRBJ2-7, with 8 bases matching TRBD2. With 10 bases clipped from V and 3 bases from J, the junction kept 2 bases outside the gene matches. The CDR3 contains 11 residues. CDR3 amino acids: CATGRGYEQYF. The CDR3 bases are TGTGCCACCGGGAGGGGCTACGAGCAGTACTTC.

This sequence joins TRBV29-1 and TRBJ2-1, with TRBD2 matching 7 bases. The CDR3 contains 14 residues. In germline, CDR1 is SQVTM, CDR2 ANQGSEA. J gave up 3 bases and V 8 bases, and 10 bases lay outside the gene matches. The CDR3 here is CSFQRGSVYNEQFF. The CDR3, as DNA: TGCAGCTTCCAGCGGGGTAGCGTCTACAATGAGCAGTTCTTC.

The genes are TRBV28 and TRBJ2-3, with 12 bases identical to TRBD2. Trimming removed 5 bases from V and 0 bases from J; junction bases left unmatched: 9. This CDR3 comprises 18 residues. CDR1 and CDR2 from the germline V gene are MDHEN and SYDVKM. CDR3 in amino acids: CASSNPGLAGLSTDTQYF. Here the CDR3 DNA reads TGTGCCAGCAGTAACCCGGGACTAGCGGGCCTCAGCACAGATACGCAGTATTTT.

The chain is built from TRBV6-6 and TRBJ2-7, with D uncertain. V was trimmed by 6 bases and J by 4 bases, leaving 10 bases between them. Germline assignment: CDR1 MNHNY and CDR2 SVGAGI (reference sequence). This CDR3 has 12 residues. The CDR3 here is CASSPRKYEQYF. DNA for the CDR3: TGTGCCAGCAGCCCCAGGAAATACGAGCAGTACTTC.

This clonotype has a count of ten or more. The rearrangement links TRBV29-1 to TRBJ2-5; D is possibly TRBD2 (6 bases). Trimming took off 6 bases at V and 3 bases at J, with 14 bases between the two ends. The CDR3 covers 13 residues. From germline, CDR1 is SQVTM and CDR2 ANQGSEA. Here the CDR3 reads CSVRYGGEETQYF. In DNA, the CDR3 is TGCAGCGTCCGCTACGGGGGAGAAGAGACCCAGTACTTC.

This clonotype was counted at least ten times. The chain employs TRBV12-3 or TRBV12-4 and TRBJ2-2; 8 positions agree with TRBD2. The CDR3 has 16 amino acids. With 5 bases clipped from V and 4 bases from J, the junction kept 9 bases outside the gene matches. CDR3 amino acids: CASSPPSGSSTGELFF. The DNA for the CDR3 is TGTGCCAGCAGTCCCCCCAGCGGGAGCAGCACCGGGGAGCTGTTTTTT.

This clonotype was seen more than once but under ten times. With a much larger clone just one base away, this may be a read error. V gene TRBV20-1 combines with J gene TRBJ2-1; 10 bases match TRBD2. CDR1 is DFQATT and CDR2 is SNEGSKA in the germline V gene (reference sequence). This CDR3 has 17 residues. This chain's CDR3 is CCATTKEREGLYNEQFF. CDR3 in DNA: TGCTGTGCTACCACCAAGGAGCGGGAGGGATTGTACAATGAGCAGTTCTTC.

This clonotype was seen more than once but under ten times. The CDR3 loop reads CAITGTGGREQYF. DNA for the CDR3: TGTGCCATCACCGGGACAGGGGGCCGGGAGCAGTACTTC. The chain employs TRBV10-3 and TRBJ2-7; 12 nucleotides align to TRBD1. V trimming: 7 bases; J trimming: 7 bases; junction bases outside the gene matches: 5. This CDR3 is 13 amino acids long. Germline loops: CDR1 ENHRY, CDR2 SYGVKD.

This chain connects TRBV12-3 or TRBV12-4 to TRBJ2-3; perhaps TRBD1 as D (5 bases). There are 16 residues in the CDR3. V dropped 2 bases and J dropped 1 base, with 13 bases sitting between them. This CDR3 reads CASSLQGFDGTDTQYF. The CDR3 DNA reads TGTGCCAGCAGTTTACAGGGATTTGATGGCACAGATACGCAGTATTTT.

This clonotype was recorded at least ten times. The chain couples TRBV20-1 to TRBJ2-1; 8 nucleotides line up with TRBD2. Germline V gene data show CDR1 as DFQATT and CDR2 as SNEGSKA (reference sequence). The V gene end was trimmed by 1 base and the J gene end by 5 bases; junction bases not matched to a gene: 10. This CDR3 has 16 amino acids. CDR3 nucleotide sequence: TGCAGTGCTAGAGTGCCCCGGAGTAGCGGGGACAATGAGCAGTTCTTC. Its protein product is CSARVPRSSGDNEQFF.

This clonotype was recorded at least ten times. The chain uses TRBV20-1 and TRBJ2-5; no clear D gene. This CDR3 region has 11 residues. Germline V gives CDR1 DFQATT, CDR2 SNEGSKA (reference sequence). V shed 6 bases and J shed 2 bases, with 7 bases lying between them. CDR3 sequence (DNA): TGCAGTGCCACCACTCAAGAGACCCAGTACTTC. Amino acid sequence: CSATTQETQYF.